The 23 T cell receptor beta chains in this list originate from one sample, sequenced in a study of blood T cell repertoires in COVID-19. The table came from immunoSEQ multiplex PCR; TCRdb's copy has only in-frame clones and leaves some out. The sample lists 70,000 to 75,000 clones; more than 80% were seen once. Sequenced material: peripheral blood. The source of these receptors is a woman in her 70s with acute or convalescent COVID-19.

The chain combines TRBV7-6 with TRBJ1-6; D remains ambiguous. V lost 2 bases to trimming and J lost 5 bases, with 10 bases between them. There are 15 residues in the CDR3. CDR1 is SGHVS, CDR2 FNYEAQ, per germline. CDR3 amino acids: CASSLLTLDNSPLHF. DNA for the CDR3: TGTGCCAGCAGCTTACTAACCCTAGATAATTCACCCCTCCACTTT.

Here the CDR3 DNA reads TGTGCCAGTAGTAGCGCCGGACAGAGATTTTTAGGCTACGAGCAGTACTTC. It encodes CASSSAGQRFLGYEQYF. This sequence joins TRBV19 and TRBJ2-7, with TRBD1 as a possible D gene (6 bases). The CDR3 covers 17 residues. V lost 4 bases, J lost 3 bases, and 22 bases lay in between. Germline V gene sequence: CDR1 LNHDA, CDR2 SQIVND (reference sequence).

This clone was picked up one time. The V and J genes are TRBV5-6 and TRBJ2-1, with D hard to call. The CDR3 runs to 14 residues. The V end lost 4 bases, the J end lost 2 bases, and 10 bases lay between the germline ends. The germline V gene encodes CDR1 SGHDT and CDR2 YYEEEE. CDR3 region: CASSLFTAYNEQFF. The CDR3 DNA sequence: TGTGCCAGCAGCCTATTCACAGCCTACAATGAGCAGTTCTTC.

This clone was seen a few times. This chain's CDR3 is CASSFQQGAYEQYF. The CDR3 DNA follows: TGTGCCAGCAGTTTCCAACAGGGGGCTTACGAGCAGTACTTC. The J gene is TRBJ2-7, the V gene TRBV27, with 9 bases fitting TRBD1. From germline, CDR1 is MNHEY and CDR2 SMNVEV (reference sequence). The CDR3 extends over 14 amino acids. V trimming: 3 bases; J trimming: 4 bases; junction bases outside the gene matches: 4.

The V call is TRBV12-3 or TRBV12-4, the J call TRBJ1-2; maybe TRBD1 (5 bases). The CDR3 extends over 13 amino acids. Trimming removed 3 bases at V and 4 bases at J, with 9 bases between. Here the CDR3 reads CASSFDRIYGYTF. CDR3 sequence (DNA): TGTGCCAGCAGTTTCGACAGAATCTATGGCTACACCTTC.

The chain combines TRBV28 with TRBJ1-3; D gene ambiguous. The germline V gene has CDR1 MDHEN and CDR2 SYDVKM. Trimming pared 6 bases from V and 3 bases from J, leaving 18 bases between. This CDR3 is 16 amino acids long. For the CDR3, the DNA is TGTGCCAGCAGCCCCGGAGGGAAGGTAGTTGGAAACACCATATATTTT. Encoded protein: CASSPGGKVVGNTIYF.

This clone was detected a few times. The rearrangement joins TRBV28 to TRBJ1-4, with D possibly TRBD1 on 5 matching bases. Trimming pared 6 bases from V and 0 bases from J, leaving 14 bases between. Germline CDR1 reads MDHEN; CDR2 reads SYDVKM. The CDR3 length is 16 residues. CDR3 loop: CASSPRGGATNEKLFF. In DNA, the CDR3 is TGTGCCAGCAGCCCCCGGGGGGGAGCAACTAATGAAAAACTGTTTTTT.

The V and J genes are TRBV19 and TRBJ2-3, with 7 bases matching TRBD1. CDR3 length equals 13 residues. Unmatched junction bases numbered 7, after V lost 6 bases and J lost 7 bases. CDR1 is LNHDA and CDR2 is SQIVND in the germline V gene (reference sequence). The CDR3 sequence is CASRNRGVNTQYF. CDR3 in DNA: TGTGCCAGTAGGAACAGGGGCGTTAATACGCAGTATTTT.

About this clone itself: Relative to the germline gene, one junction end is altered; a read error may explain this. Written as DNA, the CDR3 is TGTGCAAGCAGGGGGCTAGCGGGAGGCCTCCGGAATACGCAGTATTTT. This translates into CASRGLAGGLRNTQYF. The chain joins TRBV11-2 to TRBJ2-3; 11 bases match TRBD2. The CDR3 has 16 amino acids. Germline lookup yields CDR1 SGHAT and CDR2 FQNNGV.

CDR3 DNA: TGTGCCAGCAGTTACGACAGAGATAACTATGGCTACACCTTC. Protein sequence: CASSYDRDNYGYTF. The chain recombines TRBV6-5 with TRBJ1-2, with D possibly being TRBD1 (5 bases). The germline CDR1 and CDR2 sequences are MNHEY and SVGAGI. The V end was cut by 2 bases, the J end by 1 base, with 8 bases between. CDR3 length equals 14 residues.

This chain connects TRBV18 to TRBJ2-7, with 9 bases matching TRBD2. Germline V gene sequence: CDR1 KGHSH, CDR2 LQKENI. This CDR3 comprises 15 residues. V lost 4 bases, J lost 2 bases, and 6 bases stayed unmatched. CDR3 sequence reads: CASSQAGGPAYEQYF. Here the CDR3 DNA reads TGTGCCAGCTCACAAGCGGGAGGCCCAGCCTACGAGCAGTACTTC.

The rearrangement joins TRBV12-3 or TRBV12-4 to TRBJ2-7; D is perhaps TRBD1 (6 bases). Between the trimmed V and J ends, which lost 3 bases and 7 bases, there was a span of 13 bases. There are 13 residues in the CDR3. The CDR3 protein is CASSLDRRGEQYF. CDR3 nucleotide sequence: TGTGCCAGCAGTTTGGACAGAAGGGGTGAGCAGTACTTC.

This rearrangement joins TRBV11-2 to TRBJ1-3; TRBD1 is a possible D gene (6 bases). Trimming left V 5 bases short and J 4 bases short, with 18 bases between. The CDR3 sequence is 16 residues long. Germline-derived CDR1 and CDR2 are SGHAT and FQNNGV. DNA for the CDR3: TGTGCCAGCAGCCCGGTGGGGGGGCGACGGGGAAACACCATATATTTT. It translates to CASSPVGGRRGNTIYF.

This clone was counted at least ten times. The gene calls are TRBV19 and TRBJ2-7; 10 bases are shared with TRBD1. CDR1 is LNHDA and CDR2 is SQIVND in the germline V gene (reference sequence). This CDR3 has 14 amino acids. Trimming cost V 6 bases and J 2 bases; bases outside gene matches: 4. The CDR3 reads CASSPGTGAYEQYF. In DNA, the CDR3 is TGTGCCAGTAGCCCCGGGACAGGGGCCTACGAGCAGTACTTC.

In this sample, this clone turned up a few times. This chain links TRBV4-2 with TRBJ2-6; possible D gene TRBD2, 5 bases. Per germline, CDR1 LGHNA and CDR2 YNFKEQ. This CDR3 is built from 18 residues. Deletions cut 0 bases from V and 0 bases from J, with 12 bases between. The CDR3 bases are TGTGCCAGCAGCCAAGATGAAGAGGGTGACTCTGGGGCCAACGTCCTGACTTTC. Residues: CASSQDEEGDSGANVLTF.

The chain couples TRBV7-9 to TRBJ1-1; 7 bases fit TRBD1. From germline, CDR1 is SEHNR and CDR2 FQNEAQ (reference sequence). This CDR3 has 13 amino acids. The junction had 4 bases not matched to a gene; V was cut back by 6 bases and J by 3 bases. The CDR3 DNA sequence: TGTGCCAGCAGGGGTGACAGGGACACTGAAGCTTTCTTT. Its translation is CASRGDRDTEAFF.

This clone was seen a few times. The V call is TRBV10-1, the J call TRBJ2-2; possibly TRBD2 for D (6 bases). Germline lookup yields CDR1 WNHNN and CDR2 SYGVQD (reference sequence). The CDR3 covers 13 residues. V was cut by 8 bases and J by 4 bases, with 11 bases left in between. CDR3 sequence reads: CASGGATTGELFF. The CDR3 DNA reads TGCGCCAGCGGAGGGGCGACCACCGGGGAGCTGTTTTTT.

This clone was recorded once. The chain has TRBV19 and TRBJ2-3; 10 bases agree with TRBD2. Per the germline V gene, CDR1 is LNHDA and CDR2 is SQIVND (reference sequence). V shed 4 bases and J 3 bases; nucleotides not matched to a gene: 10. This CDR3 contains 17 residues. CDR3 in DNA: TGTGCCAGTAGTACCTCGGCTAGCGGGAGTCTGACAGATACGCAGTATTTT. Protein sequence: CASSTSASGSLTDTQYF.

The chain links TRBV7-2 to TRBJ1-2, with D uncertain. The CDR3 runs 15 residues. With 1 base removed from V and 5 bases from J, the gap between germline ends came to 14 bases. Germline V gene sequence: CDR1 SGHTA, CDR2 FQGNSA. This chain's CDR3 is CASSLDGGWPYGYTF. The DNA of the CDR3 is TGTGCCAGCAGCTTAGATGGAGGCTGGCCATATGGCTACACCTTC. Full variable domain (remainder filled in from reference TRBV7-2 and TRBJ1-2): GAGVSQSPSNKVTEKGKDVELRCDPISGHTALYWYRQSLGQGLEFLIYFQGNSAPDKSGLPSDRFSAERTGGSVSTLTIQRTQQEDSAVYLCASSLDGGWPYGYTFGSGTRLTVV.

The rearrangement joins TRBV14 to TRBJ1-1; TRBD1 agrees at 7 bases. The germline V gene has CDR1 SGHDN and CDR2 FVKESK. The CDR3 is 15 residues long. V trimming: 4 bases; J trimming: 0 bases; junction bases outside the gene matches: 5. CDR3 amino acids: CASSLRQGLNTEAFF. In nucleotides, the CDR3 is TGTGCCAGCAGCCTCCGACAGGGATTGAACACTGAAGCTTTCTTT.

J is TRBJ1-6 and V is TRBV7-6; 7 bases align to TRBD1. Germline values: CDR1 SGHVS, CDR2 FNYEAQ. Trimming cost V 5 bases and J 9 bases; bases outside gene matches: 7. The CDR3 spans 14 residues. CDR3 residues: CASSPVGQTSPLHF. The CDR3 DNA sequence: TGTGCCAGCAGCCCGGTGGGACAGACTTCACCCCTCCACTTT.

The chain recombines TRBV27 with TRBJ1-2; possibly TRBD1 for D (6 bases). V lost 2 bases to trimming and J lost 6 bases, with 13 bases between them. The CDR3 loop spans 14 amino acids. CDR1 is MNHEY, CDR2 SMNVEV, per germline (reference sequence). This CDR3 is CASSLSDRIHGYTF. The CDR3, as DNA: TGTGCCAGCAGTTTAAGCGACAGGATTCATGGCTACACCTTC.

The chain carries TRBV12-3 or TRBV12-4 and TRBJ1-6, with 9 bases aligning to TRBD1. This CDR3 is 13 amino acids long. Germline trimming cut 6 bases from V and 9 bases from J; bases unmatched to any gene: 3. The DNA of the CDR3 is TGTGCCAGCAGCCGGGACAGGGCTTCACCCCTCCACTTT. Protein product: CASSRDRASPLHF.